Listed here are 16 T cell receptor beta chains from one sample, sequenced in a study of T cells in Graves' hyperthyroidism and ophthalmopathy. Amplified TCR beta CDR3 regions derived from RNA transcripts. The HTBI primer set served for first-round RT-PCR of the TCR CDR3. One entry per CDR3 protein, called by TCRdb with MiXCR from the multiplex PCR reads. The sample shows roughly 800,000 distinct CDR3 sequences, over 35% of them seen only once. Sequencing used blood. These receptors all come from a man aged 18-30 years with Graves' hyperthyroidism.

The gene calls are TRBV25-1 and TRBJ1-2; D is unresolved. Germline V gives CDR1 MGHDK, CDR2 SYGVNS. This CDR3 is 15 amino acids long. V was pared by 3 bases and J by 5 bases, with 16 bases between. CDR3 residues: CASSDPRVGDYGYTF. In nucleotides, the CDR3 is TGTGCCAGCAGTGATCCCCGAGTTGGGGATTATGGCTACACCTTC.

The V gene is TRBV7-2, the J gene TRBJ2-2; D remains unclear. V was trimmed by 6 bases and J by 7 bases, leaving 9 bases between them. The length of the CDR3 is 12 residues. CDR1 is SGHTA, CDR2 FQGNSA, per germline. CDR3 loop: CASRYVNGELFF. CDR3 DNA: TGTGCCAGCAGATACGTTAACGGGGAGCTGTTTTTT.

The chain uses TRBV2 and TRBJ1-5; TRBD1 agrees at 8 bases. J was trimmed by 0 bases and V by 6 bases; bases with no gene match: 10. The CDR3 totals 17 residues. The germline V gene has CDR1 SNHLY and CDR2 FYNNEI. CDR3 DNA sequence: TGTGCCAGCAGCCCACGACAGGGGCATTATAGCAATCAGCCCCAGCATTTT. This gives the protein CASSPRQGHYSNQPQHF.

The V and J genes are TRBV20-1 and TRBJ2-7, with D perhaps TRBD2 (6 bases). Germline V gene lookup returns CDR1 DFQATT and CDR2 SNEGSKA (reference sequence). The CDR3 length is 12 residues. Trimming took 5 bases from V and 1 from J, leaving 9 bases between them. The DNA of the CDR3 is TGCAGTGCTCAGGGACTTTCCTACGAGCAGTACTTC. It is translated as CSAQGLSYEQYF.

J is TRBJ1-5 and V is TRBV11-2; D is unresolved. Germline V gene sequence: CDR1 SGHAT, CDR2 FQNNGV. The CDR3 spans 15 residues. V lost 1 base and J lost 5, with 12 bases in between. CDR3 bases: TGTGCCAGCAGCTTAGCCGGGCGGACTTATCAGCCCCAGCATTTT. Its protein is CASSLAGRTYQPQHF.

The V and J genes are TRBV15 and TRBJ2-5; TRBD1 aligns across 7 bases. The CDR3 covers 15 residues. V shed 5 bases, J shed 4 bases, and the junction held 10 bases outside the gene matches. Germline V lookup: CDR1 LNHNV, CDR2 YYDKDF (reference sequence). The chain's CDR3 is CATSASGGRGETQYF. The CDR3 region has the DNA TGTGCCACCAGCGCTTCAGGGGGTCGCGGAGAGACCCAGTACTTC.

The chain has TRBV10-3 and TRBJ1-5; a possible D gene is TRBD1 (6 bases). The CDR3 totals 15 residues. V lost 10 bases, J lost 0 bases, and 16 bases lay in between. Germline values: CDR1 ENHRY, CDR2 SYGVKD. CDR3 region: CATGTLLDSNQPQHF. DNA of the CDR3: TGTGCCACCGGGACACTACTAGATAGCAATCAGCCCCAGCATTTT.

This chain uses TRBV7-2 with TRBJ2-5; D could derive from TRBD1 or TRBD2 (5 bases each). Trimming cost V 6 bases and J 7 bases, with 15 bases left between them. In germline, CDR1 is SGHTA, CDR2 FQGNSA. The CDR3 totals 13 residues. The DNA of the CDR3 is TGTGCCAGCAGTCAATCCCCCGGGGCGACCCAGTACTTC. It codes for CASSQSPGATQYF.

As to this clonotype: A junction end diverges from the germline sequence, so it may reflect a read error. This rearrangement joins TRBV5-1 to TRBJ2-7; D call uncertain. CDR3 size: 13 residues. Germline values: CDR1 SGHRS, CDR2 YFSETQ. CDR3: CASKRPEDYEQYF. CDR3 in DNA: TGTGCCAGCAAACGCCCAGAAGACTACGAGCAGTACTTC.

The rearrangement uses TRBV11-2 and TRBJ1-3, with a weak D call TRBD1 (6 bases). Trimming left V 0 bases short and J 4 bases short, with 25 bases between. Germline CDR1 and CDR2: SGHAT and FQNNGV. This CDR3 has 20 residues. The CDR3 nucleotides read TGTGCCAGCAGCTTAGACCCGGGCCTCCGCCGGCAGAGGGGGGGAAACACCATATATTTT. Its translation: CASSLDPGLRRQRGGNTIYF.

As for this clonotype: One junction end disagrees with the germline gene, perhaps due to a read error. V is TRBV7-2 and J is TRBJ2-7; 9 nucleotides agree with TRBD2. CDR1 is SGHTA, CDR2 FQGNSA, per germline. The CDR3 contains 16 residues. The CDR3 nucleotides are TGCGCCAGCGCTACCCCGGCGACTAGCGGCTCCTACGAGCAGTACTTC. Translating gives CASATPATSGSYEQYF.

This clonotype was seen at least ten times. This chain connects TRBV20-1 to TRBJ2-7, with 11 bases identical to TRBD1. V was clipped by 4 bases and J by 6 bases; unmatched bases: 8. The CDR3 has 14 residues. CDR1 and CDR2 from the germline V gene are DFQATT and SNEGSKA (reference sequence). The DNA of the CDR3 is TGCAGTGCTAAGAGGACAGGGGGCAAGGGCGAGCAGTACTTC. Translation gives CSAKRTGGKGEQYF.

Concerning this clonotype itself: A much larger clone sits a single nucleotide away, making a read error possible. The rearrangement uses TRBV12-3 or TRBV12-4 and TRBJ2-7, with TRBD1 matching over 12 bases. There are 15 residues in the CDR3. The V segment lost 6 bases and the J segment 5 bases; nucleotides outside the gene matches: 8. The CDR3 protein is CASSPGTGGTNEQYF. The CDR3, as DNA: TGTGCCAGCAGCCCCGGGACAGGGGGCACCAACGAGCAGTACTTC.

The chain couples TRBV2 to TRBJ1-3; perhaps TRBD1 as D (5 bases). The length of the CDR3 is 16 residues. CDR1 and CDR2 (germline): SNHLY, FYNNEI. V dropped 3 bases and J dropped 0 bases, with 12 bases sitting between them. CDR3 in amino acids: CASSEKQAFSGNTIYF. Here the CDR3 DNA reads TGTGCCAGCAGTGAGAAACAGGCCTTCTCTGGAAACACCATATATTTT.

CDR3 loop: CAWRVAGELFF. The CDR3, as DNA: TGTGCCTGGAGGGTCGCCGGGGAGCTGTTTTTT. The J gene is TRBJ2-2, the V gene TRBV25-1; D may be TRBD2 (6 bases). Per germline, CDR1 MGHDK and CDR2 SYGVNS. Between the trimmed V and J ends, which lost 11 bases and 6 bases, there was a span of 10 bases. This CDR3 is built from 11 residues.

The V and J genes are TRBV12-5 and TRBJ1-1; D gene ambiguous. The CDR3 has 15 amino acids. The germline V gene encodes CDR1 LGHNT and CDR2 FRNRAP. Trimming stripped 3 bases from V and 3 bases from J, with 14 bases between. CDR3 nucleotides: TGTGCTAGTGGTTTTTTTTCGGGGTCACACACTGAAGCTTTCTTT. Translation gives CASGFFSGSHTEAFF.